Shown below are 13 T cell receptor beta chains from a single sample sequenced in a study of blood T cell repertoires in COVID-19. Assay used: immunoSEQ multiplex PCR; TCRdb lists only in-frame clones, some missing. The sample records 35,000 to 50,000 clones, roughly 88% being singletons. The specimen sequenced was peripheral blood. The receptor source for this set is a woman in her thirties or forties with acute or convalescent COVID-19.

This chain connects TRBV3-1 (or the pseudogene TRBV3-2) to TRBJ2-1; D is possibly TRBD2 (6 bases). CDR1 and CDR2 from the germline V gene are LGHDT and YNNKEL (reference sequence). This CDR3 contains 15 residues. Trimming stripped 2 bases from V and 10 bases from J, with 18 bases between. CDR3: CASSQNSGAFGEQFF. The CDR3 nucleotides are TGTGCCAGCAGCCAAAATAGCGGAGCTTTCGGGGAGCAGTTCTTC.

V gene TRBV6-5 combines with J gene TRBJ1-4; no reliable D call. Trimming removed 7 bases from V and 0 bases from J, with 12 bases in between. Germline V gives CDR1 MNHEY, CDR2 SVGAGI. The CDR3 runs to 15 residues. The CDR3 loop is CASTSDSPTNEKLFF. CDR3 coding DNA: TGTGCCAGCACTTCAGACTCACCAACTAATGAAAAACTGTTTTTT.

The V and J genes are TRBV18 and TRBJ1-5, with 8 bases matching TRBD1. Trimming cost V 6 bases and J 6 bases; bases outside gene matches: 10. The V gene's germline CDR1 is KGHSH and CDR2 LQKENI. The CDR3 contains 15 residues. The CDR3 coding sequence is TGTGCCAGCTCCGAGCCCAGACAGGGGTTTCAGCCCCAGCATTTT. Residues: CASSEPRQGFQPQHF.

CDR3 amino acids: CSVGGGSDGYTF. CDR3 DNA: TGCAGCGTTGGTGGGGGGTCGGATGGCTACACCTTC. The rearrangement links TRBV29-1 to TRBJ1-2; a weak D match, TRBD1 (5 bases). Germline CDR1 reads SQVTM; CDR2 reads ANQGSEA. V lost 4 bases, J lost 6 bases, and 12 bases lay in between. The CDR3 spans 12 residues.

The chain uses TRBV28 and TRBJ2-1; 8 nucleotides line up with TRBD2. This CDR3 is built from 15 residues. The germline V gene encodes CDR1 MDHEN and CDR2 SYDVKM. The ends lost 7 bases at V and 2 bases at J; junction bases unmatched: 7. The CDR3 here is CASITTGGAYNEQFF. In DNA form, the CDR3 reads TGTGCCAGCATCACAACGGGAGGGGCCTACAATGAGCAGTTCTTC.

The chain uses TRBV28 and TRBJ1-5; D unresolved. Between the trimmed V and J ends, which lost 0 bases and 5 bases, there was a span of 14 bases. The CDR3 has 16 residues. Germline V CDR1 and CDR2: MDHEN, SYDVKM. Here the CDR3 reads CASSLWVLDGHQPQHF. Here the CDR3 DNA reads TGTGCCAGCAGTTTATGGGTTCTCGATGGCCATCAGCCCCAGCATTTT.

The CDR3 DNA reads TGTGCCAGCAGTCCTTGGACTAGCTCTAACGAGCAGTTCTTC. It yields the protein CASSPWTSSNEQFF. The chain links TRBV28 to TRBJ2-1, with 8 bases fitting TRBD2. V shed 5 bases, J shed 10 bases, and the junction held 10 bases outside the gene matches. CDR3 length: 14 amino acids. CDR1 and CDR2 (germline): MDHEN, SYDVKM. Variable domain in full (rest from reference TRBV28 and TRBJ2-1): DVKVTQSSRYLVKRTGEKVFLECVQDMDHENMFWYRQDPGLGLRLIYFSYDVKMKEKGDIPEGYSVSREKKERFSLILESASTNQTSMYLCASSPWTSSNEQFFGPGTRLTVL.

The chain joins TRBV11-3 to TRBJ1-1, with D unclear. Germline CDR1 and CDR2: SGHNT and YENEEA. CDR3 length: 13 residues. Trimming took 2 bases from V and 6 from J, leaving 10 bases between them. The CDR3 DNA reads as TGTGCCAGCAGCTTATCATATTCAGCTGAAGCTTTCTTT. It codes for CASSLSYSAEAFF.

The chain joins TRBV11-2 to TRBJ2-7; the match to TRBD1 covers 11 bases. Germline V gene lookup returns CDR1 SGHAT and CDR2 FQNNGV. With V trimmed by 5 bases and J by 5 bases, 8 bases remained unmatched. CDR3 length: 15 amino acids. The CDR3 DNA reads TGTGCCAGCAGCGCCCCGGGACAGGGGGTAAACGAGCAGTACTTC. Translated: CASSAPGQGVNEQYF. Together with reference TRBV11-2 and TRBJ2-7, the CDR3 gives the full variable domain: EAGVAQSPRYKIIEKRQSVAFWCNPISGHATLYWYQQILGQGPKLLIQFQNNGVVDDSQLPKDRFSAERLKGVDSTLKIQPAKLEDSAVYLCASSAPGQGVNEQYFGPGTRLTVT.

CDR3 region: CASGPGARSNQPQHF. The CDR3 DNA follows: TGTGCTAGTGGTCCAGGGGCCCGTAGCAATCAGCCCCAGCATTTT. The chain is built from TRBV12-5 and TRBJ1-5, with TRBD1 as a possible D gene (6 bases). V was cut by 5 bases and J by 0 bases, with 11 bases left in between. Germline V gene lookup returns CDR1 LGHNT and CDR2 FRNRAP. This CDR3 has 15 residues.

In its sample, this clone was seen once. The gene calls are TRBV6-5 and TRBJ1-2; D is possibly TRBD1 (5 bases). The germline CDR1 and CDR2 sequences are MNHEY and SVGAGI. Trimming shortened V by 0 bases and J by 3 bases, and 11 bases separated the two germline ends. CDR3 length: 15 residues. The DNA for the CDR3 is TGTGCCAGCAGTTACTCAAGGGGAGGGGACTATGGCTACACCTTC. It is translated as CASSYSRGGDYGYTF.

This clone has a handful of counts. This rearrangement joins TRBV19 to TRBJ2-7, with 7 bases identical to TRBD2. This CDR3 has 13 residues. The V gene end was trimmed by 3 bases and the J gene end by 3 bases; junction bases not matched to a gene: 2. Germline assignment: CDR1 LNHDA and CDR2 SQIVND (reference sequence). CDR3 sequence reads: CASSMGGIYEQYF. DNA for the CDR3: TGTGCCAGTAGTATGGGAGGGATCTACGAGCAGTACTTC.

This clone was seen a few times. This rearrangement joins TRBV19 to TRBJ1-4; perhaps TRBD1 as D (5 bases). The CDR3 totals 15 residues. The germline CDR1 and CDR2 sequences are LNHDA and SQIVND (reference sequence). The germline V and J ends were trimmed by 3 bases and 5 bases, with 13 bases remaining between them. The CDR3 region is CASSMPARVNEKLFF. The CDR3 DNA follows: TGTGCCAGTAGTATGCCGGCCAGGGTGAATGAAAAACTGTTTTTT.